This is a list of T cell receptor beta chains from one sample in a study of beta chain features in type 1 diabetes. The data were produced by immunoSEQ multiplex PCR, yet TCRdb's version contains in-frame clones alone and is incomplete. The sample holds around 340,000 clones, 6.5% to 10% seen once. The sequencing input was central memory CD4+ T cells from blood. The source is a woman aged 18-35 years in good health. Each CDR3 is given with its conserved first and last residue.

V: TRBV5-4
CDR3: CASSLQGSGNTIYF

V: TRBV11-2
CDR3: CASSLQGTDTQYF

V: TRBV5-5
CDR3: CASSLGAGTGANIQYF

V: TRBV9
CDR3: CASSVRMNTEAFF

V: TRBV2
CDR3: CASSVMELGNQPQHF

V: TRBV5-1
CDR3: CASRRSAAWGAGTLEAFF

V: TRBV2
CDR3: CASSDKDRADTQYF

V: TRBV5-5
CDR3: CASSPGTSGDNEQFF

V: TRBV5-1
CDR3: CASSYRDPVGVTQYF

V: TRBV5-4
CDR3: CASSYTGRVLTDTQYF